This T cell receptor beta chain was identified during a study of blood T cell repertoires in COVID-19. Study-level information: T cells, B-cell-depleted T cells, or PBMCs provided the cDNA or gDNA that served as material.

Seattle enrolled patients during active infection and tracked them longitudinally. On this clone itself: Other DNA sequences within the sample encode an identical CDR3.

Authors' data handling: The assay estimated nucleated cells by amplifying reference gene primers. Sequencing was performed with immunoSEQ multiplex PCR; in TCRdb, only in-frame clones are kept and a portion is missing. That table furnishes V, J and clone size, whereas the DNA furnished D and trimming. Here the sample spans nearly 300,000 clones, about 81% being singletons. J gave up 0 bases and V 1 base, and 2 bases lay outside the gene matches. CDR1 and CDR2 from the germline V gene are SGHTA and FQGNSA. This CDR3 region has 16 residues. This chain links TRBV7-2 with TRBJ2-7, with 11 bases identical to TRBD2. The sample was peripheral blood. This TCR came from a human donor with COVID-19, enrolled during active disease. The donor label of this sample is uncertain. This chain's CDR3 is CASSLGLAGTSYEQYF. The CDR3 DNA reads TGTGCCAGCAGCTTAGGACTAGCGGGAACCTCCTACGAGCAGTACTTC.